A selection of T cell receptor beta chains follows, all from one sample in a study of blood T cell repertoires in COVID-19. Assay: immunoSEQ multiplex PCR; the TCRdb copy retains only in-frame clones and omits some. The table has 150,000 to 200,000 clones, around 80% seen once. Sequenced material: peripheral blood. The receptors derive from a woman aged 40 to 55 with COVID-19, enrolled during active disease. Both conserved end residues are trimmed from each CDR3.

v_call: TRBV24-1; cdr3_aa: ATSGLAGGSYNEQF
v_call: TRBV19; cdr3_aa: ASTVLGQENSPLH
v_call: TRBV18; cdr3_aa: ASSPGGRNEKLF
v_call: TRBV19; cdr3_aa: ASSIGQGRKNIQY
v_call: TRBV16; cdr3_aa: ASSRVERGQPQH
v_call: TRBV9; cdr3_aa: ASSVGSNQPQH
v_call: TRBV9; cdr3_aa: ASSVTRYQETQY
v_call: TRBV6-5; cdr3_aa: ASSYLAANTEAF
v_call: TRBV7-3; cdr3_aa: ASSRTWGQPQH
v_call: TRBV7-3; cdr3_aa: ASSLGRLVGTGELF
v_call: TRBV11-2; cdr3_aa: ASSLEVTAYEQY
v_call: TRBV9; cdr3_aa: ASSLGGGLAGGGELF
v_call: TRBV18; cdr3_aa: ASSPITEETQY
v_call: TRBV29-1; cdr3_aa: SGWVGRRDEQF
v_call: TRBV6-1; cdr3_aa: ASSVDRAEGGVGEKLF
v_call: TRBV18; cdr3_aa: ASSSLENGNTIY
v_call: TRBV5-4; cdr3_aa: ASSQGIGQYEQY
v_call: TRBV25-1; cdr3_aa: ASSAPGYEQY
v_call: TRBV6-6; cdr3_aa: ASTPSGGARNEQF
v_call: TRBV14; cdr3_aa: ASSQGLGGEQF
v_call: TRBV6-4; cdr3_aa: ASTPHPLDRASSNSPLH
v_call: TRBV18; cdr3_aa: ASSLQGLAGNEQF
v_call: TRBV18; cdr3_aa: ASSPQLNEKLF
v_call: TRBV10-3; cdr3_aa: AISTDSSETQY
v_call: TRBV27; cdr3_aa: ASSSQGDLEQY
v_call: TRBV19; cdr3_aa: ASSVTGGGTEAF
v_call: TRBV28; cdr3_aa: ASSSSFLYGYT
v_call: TRBV6-2/TRBV6-3; cdr3_aa: ASSPWTGANTGELF
v_call: TRBV7-9; cdr3_aa: ASSFLGSSYEQY
v_call: TRBV19; cdr3_aa: ASSTGGRLAGPEQF
v_call: TRBV11-3; cdr3_aa: ASSLGIGGESTDTQY
v_call: TRBV20-1; cdr3_aa: SASENSGSFGVSETQY
v_call: TRBV27; cdr3_aa: ASRTGGEQY
v_call: TRBV29-1; cdr3_aa: SYLHRAVNQPQH
v_call: TRBV27; cdr3_aa: ASSLSGSPYEQY
v_call: TRBV4-2; cdr3_aa: ASSQAGGWLGTQY
v_call: TRBV27; cdr3_aa: ASSYLDRKETQY
v_call: TRBV6-5; cdr3_aa: ASSSILATGELF
v_call: TRBV3-1/TRBV3-2; cdr3_aa: ASSQAGTGTNTQY
v_call: TRBV4-1; cdr3_aa: ASSLGQGYGGELF
v_call: TRBV5-1; cdr3_aa: ASSFRVQRYEQY
v_call: TRBV14; cdr3_aa: ASSQVGAGNTIY
v_call: TRBV10-1; cdr3_aa: ASSEVQGVETQY
v_call: TRBV28; cdr3_aa: ASSFSLGGYT
v_call: TRBV19; cdr3_aa: ASSMSSGRRDEQY
v_call: TRBV5-1; cdr3_aa: ASSGGAGTSYEQY
v_call: TRBV4-1; cdr3_aa: ASIGSSYNSPLH
v_call: TRBV27; cdr3_aa: ASSLSGTGVGYGYT
v_call: TRBV28; cdr3_aa: ASTVQGGNSPLH
v_call: TRBV6-6; cdr3_aa: ASRKTGDITEAF
v_call: TRBV6-4; cdr3_aa: ASSDSPGQGNTEAF
v_call: TRBV27; cdr3_aa: ASSFRYDNSPLH
v_call: TRBV7-3; cdr3_aa: ASSLDRGLPLYGYT